This T cell receptor beta chain was identified during a study of T cells in Graves' hyperthyroidism and ophthalmopathy. V was pared by 0 bases and J by 1 base, with 14 bases of the junction left unmatched. This CDR3 comprises 18 residues. Per the germline V gene, CDR1 is SQVTM and CDR2 is ANQGSEA. Amplification of TCR beta CDR3 regions used RNA as the template. The TCR CDR3 first-round RT-PCR relied on the HTBI primer set. TCRdb processed the multiplex PCR reads anew with MiXCR; each CDR3 protein has one entry. Among 500,000 to 650,000 distinct CDR3 sequences listed, about 14% were seen once. Study outcomes and limitations: Most thyroid clonotypes expanded above 0.001 appeared in blood too. Model output signaled ophthalmopathy a median 6.5 months ahead of onset.

This clonotype was found many times. Its target is not known. Pregnant or lactating patients were excluded, as were those with uncontrolled infection or other autoimmune disease. This rearrangement joins TRBV29-1 to TRBJ1-1, with TRBD1 matching 7 bases. The sequenced sample was blood. The clonotype was recovered from a woman in her forties or fifties with Graves' ophthalmopathy. The CDR3 nucleotides are TGCAGCGTTGAAGACCAGAGGGGGACAGACCAATGGAACACTGAAGCTTTCTTT. This encodes CSVEDQRGTDQWNTEAFF.